Listed here are 32 T cell receptor beta chains from one sample, sequenced in a study of cytomegalovirus exposure and HLA in healthy donors. It was with 60 Vbeta and 13 Jbeta primers that the PCR ran. Clones were sequenced by immunoSEQ multiplex PCR, and TCRdb holds only the in-frame ones, with some missing. This table holds some 170,000 clones, approximately 82% found once. Sequencing was carried out using PBMCs. All receptors derive from a woman between 25 and 40 years old in good health and CMV-seronegative.

The CDR3 DNA sequence: TGTGCCAGCAGCTCCGGACAGGGGGCGACTGAAGCTTTCTTT. Protein sequence: CASSSGQGATEAFF. The chain recombines TRBV7-9 with TRBJ1-1; 11 nucleotides line up with TRBD1. This CDR3 has 14 amino acids. CDR1 is SEHNR and CDR2 is FQNEAQ in the germline V gene (reference sequence). The trim removed 4 bases at V and 5 bases at J, leaving 3 bases unmatched.

Here the CDR3 reads CASSLDGGVRDEQYF. CDR3 in DNA: TGTGCCAGCAGTCTGGACGGGGGAGTAAGAGACGAGCAGTACTTC. V gene TRBV28 combines with J gene TRBJ2-7; D is perhaps TRBD2 (6 bases). This CDR3 is 15 amino acids long. CDR1 and CDR2 (germline): MDHEN, SYDVKM. Trimming pared 5 bases from V and 5 bases from J, leaving 19 bases between.

Points on this clone: One end of the junction fails to match germline, which may point to a read error. The chain employs TRBV2 and TRBJ2-6; perhaps TRBD2 as D (7 bases). CDR1 and CDR2 (germline): SNHLY, FYNNEI. This CDR3 contains 13 residues. The CDR3 sequence: CASTLGGANGLTF. The CDR3 region has the DNA TGTGCCAGCACCCTAGGGGGGGCCAACGGCCTGACTTTC. Combining the CDR3 with reference TRBV2 and TRBJ2-6 gives the whole variable domain EPEVTQTPSHQVTQMGQEVILRCVPISNHLYFYWYRQILGQKVEFLVSFYNNEISEKSEIFDDQFSVERPDGSNFTLKIRSTKLEDSAMYFCASTLGGANGLTFGAGSRLTVL.

This chain connects TRBV19 to TRBJ1-1; D uncertain. This CDR3 contains 12 residues. Germline V gene data show CDR1 as LNHDA and CDR2 as SQIVND (reference sequence). V gave up 3 bases and J gave up 4 bases, with 6 bases separating them. The chain's CDR3 is CASSIGVTEAFF. In DNA form, the CDR3 reads TGTGCCAGTAGTATCGGGGTCACTGAAGCTTTCTTT. The full variable domain, rest sourced from reference TRBV19 and TRBJ1-1, is DGGITQSPKYLFRKEGQNVTLSCEQNLNHDAMYWYRQDPGQGLRLIYYSQIVNDFQKGDIAEGYSVSREKKESFPLTVTSAQKNPTAFYLCASSIGVTEAFFGQGTRLTVV.

This clone was seen a handful of times. The chain links TRBV5-6 to TRBJ2-7; TRBD1 might be the D (5 bases). The V end was cut by 3 bases, the J end by 3 bases, with 7 bases between. Looked up from germline, CDR1 is SGHDT and CDR2 is YYEEEE. The CDR3 consists of 12 residues. The CDR3 nucleotides are TGTGCCAGCAGCTGGGGCCTCTACGAGCAGTACTTC. It yields the protein CASSWGLYEQYF.

CDR3 DNA: TGTGCCAGCAGCTTCGCAGGGCTGGGGGAGACCCAGTACTTC. This sequence encodes CASSFAGLGETQYF. The chain carries TRBV11-1 and TRBJ2-5, with a possible D match to TRBD1 (5 bases). Looked up from germline, CDR1 is SGHAT and CDR2 is FQDESV (reference sequence). CDR3 size: 14 residues. Trimming stripped 3 bases from V and 5 bases from J, with 13 bases between.

This clone was recorded a few times. The chain carries TRBV13 and TRBJ1-2; weak D call: TRBD1 (5 bases). Trimming took 0 bases from V and 4 from J, leaving 21 bases between them. Germline lookup yields CDR1 PRHDT and CDR2 FYEKMQ (reference sequence). The length of the CDR3 is 18 residues. The CDR3 region has the DNA TGTGCCAGCAGCTTAGGTCTTTCGGGGGTATTGTCGGGCTATGGCTACACCTTC. It codes for CASSLGLSGVLSGYGYTF.

The chain recombines TRBV7-6 with TRBJ1-1; D is unresolved. This CDR3 comprises 18 residues. V was shortened by 5 bases and J by 5 bases, with 27 bases between the two germline ends. Germline lookup yields CDR1 SGHVS and CDR2 FNYEAQ. The CDR3, as DNA: TGTGCCAGCAGCGTAGAATCGGGGTATTTCATCGTCGGTACTGAAGCTTTCTTT. This translates into CASSVESGYFIVGTEAFF.

This chain connects TRBV6-5 to TRBJ1-6; TRBD1 is a possible D gene (6 bases). The V end was cut by 4 bases, the J end by 10 bases, with 14 bases between. Germline V gene data show CDR1 as MNHEY and CDR2 as SVGAGI. CDR3 length equals 14 residues. The CDR3 nucleotides are TGTGCCAGCAGTTTAGGGGGGGTTCGATCACCCCTCCACTTT. Translating it yields CASSLGGVRSPLHF.

This clone came up once. The genes are TRBV4-1 and TRBJ1-5; 8 bases agree with TRBD1. The germline CDR1 and CDR2 sequences are MGHRA and YSYEKL. V dropped 4 bases and J dropped 3; count of bases not matched to a gene: 8. This CDR3 comprises 16 residues. The CDR3 reads CASSPGQGALNQPQHF. The DNA of the CDR3 is TGCGCCAGCAGCCCCGGCCAGGGGGCTCTCAATCAGCCCCAGCATTTT.

About this clone itself: This is likely a read error, given that the CDR3 carries no conserved phenylalanine or tryptophan at its end. The V gene is TRBV6-1, the J gene TRBJ1-5; 10 bases line up with TRBD1. Germline CDR1 and CDR2: MNHNS and SASEGT. The CDR3 contains 18 residues. Germline trimming cut 2 bases from V and 2 bases from J; bases unmatched to any gene: 9. CDR3 region: CASSEFLGGTGGNQPQHS. CDR3 nucleotides: TGTGCCAGCAGTGAATTTCTGGGGGGGACAGGGGGCAATCAGCCCCAGCATTCT.

This chain links TRBV9 with TRBJ1-3, with TRBD1 as a possible D gene (5 bases). CDR1 and CDR2 from the germline V gene are SGDLS and YYNGEE. This CDR3 comprises 17 residues. V was shortened by 0 bases and J by 0 bases, with 13 bases between the two germline ends. CDR3 nucleotides: TGTGCCAGCAGCGTAGGGCTGACAGTCAGCTCTGGAAACACCATATATTTT. Encoded protein: CASSVGLTVSSGNTIYF.

The V gene is TRBV18, the J gene TRBJ2-2, with D perhaps matching TRBD2 (6 bases). Germline CDR1 KGHSH, CDR2 LQKENI. CDR3 length: 15 amino acids. V was shortened by 3 bases and J by 6 bases, with 14 bases between the two germline ends. CDR3 sequence reads: CASSPAGTDSGELFF. CDR3 nucleotide sequence: TGTGCCAGCTCACCTGCCGGGACTGACTCCGGGGAGCTGTTTTTT.

The chain uses TRBV5-1 and TRBJ1-4; D may be TRBD1 (6 bases). The V and J ends lost 4 bases and 12 bases respectively, with 16 bases between them. This CDR3 has 13 amino acids. Germline CDR1 is SGHRS and CDR2 is YFSETQ. CDR3 residues: CASSLTREGELFF. DNA of the CDR3: TGCGCCAGCAGCCTGACTCGGGAGGGGGAACTGTTTTTT.

The J gene is TRBJ1-6, the V gene TRBV5-4; unclear D gene. This CDR3 contains 13 residues. V lost 1 base, J lost 10 bases, and 9 bases lay in between. CDR1 and CDR2 from the germline V gene are SGHNT and YYREEE (reference sequence). CDR3 amino acids: CASSLSGGSPLHF. The CDR3 nucleotides read TGTGCCAGCAGCTTGTCGGGTGGGTCACCCCTCCACTTT.

The gene calls are TRBV5-1 and TRBJ1-1; 9 bases are a match to TRBD1. The CDR3 runs 16 residues. Trimming at V came to 5 bases and at J to 0 bases, leaving 8 bases not matched to a gene. The V gene's germline CDR1 is SGHRS and CDR2 YFSETQ. CDR3 in DNA: TGCGCCAGCAGATTAGGGACAGGGATCATGAACACTGAAGCTTTCTTT. It encodes CASRLGTGIMNTEAFF.

The chain has TRBV7-6 and TRBJ2-3; D uncertain. From germline, CDR1 is SGHVS and CDR2 FNYEAQ. Between the trimmed V and J ends, which lost 2 bases and 6 bases, there was a span of 9 bases. The CDR3 loop spans 13 amino acids. For the CDR3, the DNA is TGTGCCAGCAGCTTACTGAACACCGATACGCAGTATTTT. Its protein product is CASSLLNTDTQYF.

This sequence joins TRBV25-1 and TRBJ2-5, with 9 positions matching TRBD1. The CDR3 contains 14 residues. Per the germline V gene, CDR1 is MGHDK and CDR2 is SYGVNS. Trimming cost V 3 bases and J 5 bases; bases outside gene matches: 4. DNA for the CDR3: TGTGCCAGCAGTGACCCCGGGACAGGGGAGACCCAGTACTTC. Its protein is CASSDPGTGETQYF.

This clone appeared once. The chain uses TRBV7-6 and TRBJ2-7; D is unclear. V was shortened by 5 bases and J by 4 bases, with 24 bases between the two germline ends. CDR1 and CDR2 from the germline V gene are SGHVS and FNYEAQ. The CDR3 contains 17 residues. DNA of the CDR3: TGTGCCAGCAGCAAAGCCCCGCCCGTTCTCGAAAGTTACGAGCAGTACTTC. Protein: CASSKAPPVLESYEQYF.

The rearrangement uses TRBV5-1 and TRBJ2-5; 8 nucleotides agree with TRBD1. There are 15 residues in the CDR3. Germline V CDR1 and CDR2: SGHRS, YFSETQ. The junction had 8 bases not matched to a gene; V was cut back by 3 bases and J by 4 bases. The CDR3 coding sequence is TGCGCCAGCAGCTCAACAGGGGGAACGGGAGAGACCCAGTACTTC. Its translation: CASSSTGGTGETQYF.

This chain connects TRBV28 to TRBJ2-7; TRBD1 might be the D (6 bases). V shed 4 bases and J shed 6 bases, with 22 bases lying between them. This CDR3 is built from 16 residues. Germline-derived CDR1 and CDR2 are MDHEN and SYDVKM. In DNA form, the CDR3 reads TGTGCCAGCAGTTCAGCTCGGGGACATCTCCTGGGCGAGCAGTACTTC. Protein: CASSSARGHLLGEQYF. The full variable domain, in which reference TRBV28 and TRBJ2-7 provide the parts outside the CDR3, is DVKVTQSSRYLVKRTGEKVFLECVQDMDHENMFWYRQDPGLGLRLIYFSYDVKMKEKGDIPEGYSVSREKKERFSLILESASTNQTSMYLCASSSARGHLLGEQYFGPGTRLTVT.

A few counts support this clone. This rearrangement joins TRBV4-1 to TRBJ1-1; maybe TRBD1 (6 bases). V gave up 0 bases and J gave up 8 bases, with 13 bases separating them. Germline CDR1 MGHRA, CDR2 YSYEKL. The CDR3 loop spans 14 amino acids. CDR3 in amino acids: CASSQDRGQPEAFF. CDR3 nucleotide sequence: TGCGCCAGCAGCCAAGATCGAGGACAGCCAGAAGCTTTCTTT.

CDR3 sequence reads: CASSEERGRAREKLFF. CDR3 sequence (DNA): TGTGCCAGCAGTGAGGAGAGGGGGCGGGCTCGTGAAAAACTGTTTTTT. The rearrangement uses TRBV2 and TRBJ1-4; TRBD1 matches 7 bases. The CDR3 spans 16 residues. Germline CDR1 is SNHLY and CDR2 is FYNNEI. V was pared by 3 bases and J by 7 bases, with 11 bases of the junction left unmatched. Looking up the rest from reference TRBV2 and TRBJ1-4 gives the full variable domain: EPEVTQTPSHQVTQMGQEVILRCVPISNHLYFYWYRQILGQKVEFLVSFYNNEISEKSEIFDDQFSVERPDGSNFTLKIRSTKLEDSAMYFCASSEERGRAREKLFFGSGTQLSVL.

The rearrangement uses TRBV19 and TRBJ2-7, with D tentatively TRBD1 (5 bases). Germline values: CDR1 LNHDA, CDR2 SQIVND (reference sequence). The ends were cut back, 5 bases at V and 1 base at J, with 18 bases in the middle. This CDR3 is 16 amino acids long. The CDR3 reads CASSPGLGRFSYEQYF. The CDR3 nucleotides are TGTGCCAGTAGTCCAGGGTTGGGGCGCTTTTCCTACGAGCAGTACTTC.

The chain links TRBV7-7 to TRBJ2-3, with a possible D match to TRBD2 (5 bases). Germline CDR1 SSHAT, CDR2 FNYEAQ (reference sequence). This CDR3 spans 14 amino acids. The V end was cut by 0 bases, the J end by 6 bases, with 10 bases between. Here the CDR3 DNA reads TGTGCCAGCAGCTTAGCGAGCGGAGGTGATACGCAGTATTTT. Protein sequence: CASSLASGGDTQYF.

The V call is TRBV6-4, the J call TRBJ1-6; the match to TRBD1 covers 11 bases. V dropped 8 bases and J dropped 9; count of bases not matched to a gene: 9. From germline, CDR1 is MRHNA and CDR2 SNTAGT. The CDR3 contains 15 residues. The DNA for the CDR3 is TGTGCCAGCTACCGGGACAGGGGGAAAATTTCACCCCTCCACTTT. This gives the protein CASYRDRGKISPLHF.

The rearrangement joins TRBV18 to TRBJ2-7; TRBD1 is a possible D gene (6 bases). Germline V gene sequence: CDR1 KGHSH, CDR2 LQKENI. The V end lost 8 bases, the J end lost 6 bases, and 20 bases lay between the germline ends. The CDR3 length is 14 residues. For the CDR3, the DNA is TGTGCCAGCCCATCATATTCCGGGACAACCGAGCAGTACTTC. Protein product: CASPSYSGTTEQYF.

This clone was seen just once. This chain links TRBV21-1 with TRBJ1-2. TRBV21-1 is a known pseudogene. The CDR3 consists of 15 residues. The CDR3 protein is CASSKSGVGNYGYTF. CDR3 DNA sequence: TGTGCCAGCAGCAAATCGGGGGTTGGTAACTATGGCTACACCTTC.

The count of this clone is one. The same CDR3 also results from other DNA sequences found in this sample. CDR3 region: CASSGLAGVGYEQYF. The CDR3 nucleotides are TGTGCCAGCAGCGGGCTAGCGGGAGTTGGCTACGAGCAGTACTTC. This chain joins TRBV6-5 and TRBJ2-7, with 10 bases aligning to TRBD2. Germline V CDR1 and CDR2: MNHEY, SVGAGI. V shed 6 bases, J shed 3 bases, and the junction held 8 bases outside the gene matches. This CDR3 is built from 15 residues.

This clone came up a few times. The chain joins TRBV19 to TRBJ2-7; 7 bases match TRBD1. The CDR3 covers 14 residues. With V trimmed by 5 bases and J by 6 bases, 10 bases remained unmatched. Germline assignment: CDR1 LNHDA and CDR2 SQIVND (reference sequence). The CDR3: CASSQDRSPFEQYF. CDR3 sequence (DNA): TGTGCCAGTAGTCAGGACAGGAGCCCCTTCGAGCAGTACTTC.

This chain uses TRBV28 with TRBJ1-2; D ambiguous. V dropped 4 bases and J dropped 1 base, with 4 bases sitting between them. Germline lookup yields CDR1 MDHEN and CDR2 SYDVKM. This CDR3 has 12 residues. CDR3 loop: CASSSGNYGYTF. Written as DNA, the CDR3 is TGTGCCAGCAGTTCGGGTAACTATGGCTACACCTTC.

In this sample, this clone turned up a few times. The chain uses TRBV5-6 and TRBJ1-2; 8 bases map to TRBD1. In germline, CDR1 is SGHDT, CDR2 YYEEEE. The CDR3 contains 13 residues. The ends lost 4 bases at V and 7 bases at J; junction bases unmatched: 6. This CDR3 is CASSLGQGGGYTF. DNA for the CDR3: TGTGCCAGCAGCCTTGGACAGGGAGGTGGCTACACCTTC.